Included here is one T cell receptor (beta chain) sequence, with context. The data are from a study of OX40 agonist ivuxolimab in advanced cancers. The V end lost 0 bases, the J end lost 0 bases, and 13 bases lay between the germline ends. This CDR3 comprises 17 residues. Germline-derived CDR1 and CDR2 are SGHRS and YFSETQ. Sequenced by immunoSEQ multiplex PCR; TCRdb stores in-frame clones only, minus some. This sample carries about 64,000 clones, almost 85% of them seen once, and the ten largest clones take 9.8%. The chain joins TRBV5-1 to TRBJ1-3; tentative D call: TRBD1 (5 bases). Here the sequenced sample was CD4+ or CD8+ T cells sorted from blood, taken in a trial of the OX40 agonist ivuxolimab. The origin of this receptor is an adult with an advanced solid tumor such as melanoma, head and neck, liver or kidney cancer. In nucleotides, the CDR3 is TGCGCCAGCAGCTTGGTTCCCGACAGAGTCTCTGGAAACACCATATATTTT. Its protein product is CASSLVPDRVSGNTIYF.